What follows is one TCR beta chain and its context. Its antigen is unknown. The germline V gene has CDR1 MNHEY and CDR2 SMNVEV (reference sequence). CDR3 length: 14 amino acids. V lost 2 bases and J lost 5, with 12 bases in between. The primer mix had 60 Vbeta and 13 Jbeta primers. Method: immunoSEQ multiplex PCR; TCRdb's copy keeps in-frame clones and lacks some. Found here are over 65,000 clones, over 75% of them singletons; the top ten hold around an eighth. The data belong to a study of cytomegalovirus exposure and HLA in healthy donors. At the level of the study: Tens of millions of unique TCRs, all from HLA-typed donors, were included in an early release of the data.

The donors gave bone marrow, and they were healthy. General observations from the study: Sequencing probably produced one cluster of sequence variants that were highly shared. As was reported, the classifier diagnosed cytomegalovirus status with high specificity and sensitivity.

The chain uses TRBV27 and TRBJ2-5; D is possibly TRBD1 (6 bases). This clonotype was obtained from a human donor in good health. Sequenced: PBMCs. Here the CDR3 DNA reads TGTGCCAGCAGTTTACTTAGGGGACATGAGACCCAGTACTTC. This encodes CASSLLRGHETQYF.